The rows below give T cell receptor beta chains drawn from one sample of a study of blood T cell repertoires in COVID-19. Data came from immunoSEQ multiplex PCR; TCRdb stores just in-frame clones and leaves some out. Here the sample spans some 62,000 clones, 85% to 90% being singletons. The specimen sequenced was peripheral blood. These receptors originate from a woman aged 60-70 years with COVID-19, enrolled during active disease. Both conserved end residues are part of each CDR3. The D gene is left open where the match is weak. Some rows mark clone size as missing; the rest say once, few, many or name a class of expanded clone.

v_gene	abundance	d_gene	j_gene	CDR3aa	CDR3nt
TRBV7-2	-	TRBD2	TRBJ2-5	CASSLPRRPTGTNQETQYF	TGTGCCAGCAGCTTACCTCGCCGTCCTACCGGGACTAACCAAGAGACCCAGTACTTC
TRBV6-2/TRBV6-3	-	-	TRBJ2-7	CASSYPNLKSYEQYF	TGTGCCAGCAGTTACCCTAATCTTAAGTCCTACGAGCAGTACTTC
TRBV6-1	-	-	TRBJ1-5	CASSEGNSNQPQHF	TGTGCCAGCAGTGAGGGCAATAGCAATCAGCCCCAGCATTTT
TRBV7-2	-	TRBD2	TRBJ2-5	CASSLGGAGGPEETQYF	TGTGCCAGCAGCTTAGGTGGAGCGGGAGGGCCGGAAGAGACCCAGTACTTC
TRBV10-3	-	-	TRBJ1-2	CAISLGDYGYTF	TGTGCCATCAGTTTGGGCGACTATGGCTACACCTTC
TRBV4-3	once	TRBD2	TRBJ2-1	CASSQDRNSGRAGEQFF	TGCGCCAGCAGCCAAGATCGGAATAGCGGGAGGGCCGGTGAGCAGTTCTTC
TRBV19	-	TRBD1	TRBJ1-6	CASRDRGALSDSPLHF	TGTGCCAGTAGGGACAGGGGAGCCCTATCCGATTCACCCCTCCACTTT
TRBV7-3	-	-	TRBJ2-2	CASSLMGGMNTGELFF	TGTGCCAGCAGCTTAATGGGGGGAATGAACACCGGGGAGCTGTTTTTT
TRBV3-1/TRBV3-2	once	-	TRBJ2-3	CASSQGTGISDTQYF	TGTGCCAGCAGCCAAGGTACCGGGATATCGGATACGCAGTATTTT
TRBV6-5	-	TRBD2	TRBJ2-3	CASTQLAGSTDTQYF	TGTGCCAGCACCCAACTAGCGGGCAGCACAGATACGCAGTATTTT
TRBV5-1	-	-	TRBJ2-5	CASSDPLDSPPGETQYF	TGCGCCAGCAGCGACCCCCTCGACAGCCCCCCGGGAGAGACCCAGTACTTC